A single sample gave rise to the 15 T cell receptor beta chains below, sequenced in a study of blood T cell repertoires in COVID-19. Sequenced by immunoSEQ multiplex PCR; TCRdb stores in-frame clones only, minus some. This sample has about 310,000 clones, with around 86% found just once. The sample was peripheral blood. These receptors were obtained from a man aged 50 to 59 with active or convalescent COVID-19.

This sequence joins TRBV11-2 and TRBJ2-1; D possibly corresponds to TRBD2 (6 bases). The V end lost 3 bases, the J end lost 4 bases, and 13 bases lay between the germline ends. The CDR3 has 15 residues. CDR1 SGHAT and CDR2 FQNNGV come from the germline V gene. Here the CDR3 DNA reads TGTGCCAGCAGCTTTGGGTACGGGGGTTACAATGAGCAGTTCTTC. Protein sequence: CASSFGYGGYNEQFF.

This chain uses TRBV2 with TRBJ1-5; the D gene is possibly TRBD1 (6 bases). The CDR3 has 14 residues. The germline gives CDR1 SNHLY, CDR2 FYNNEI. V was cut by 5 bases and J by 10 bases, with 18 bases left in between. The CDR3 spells CASSSRQVGRPQHF. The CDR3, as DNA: TGTGCCAGCAGTTCACGACAGGTGGGTCGACCCCAGCATTTT.

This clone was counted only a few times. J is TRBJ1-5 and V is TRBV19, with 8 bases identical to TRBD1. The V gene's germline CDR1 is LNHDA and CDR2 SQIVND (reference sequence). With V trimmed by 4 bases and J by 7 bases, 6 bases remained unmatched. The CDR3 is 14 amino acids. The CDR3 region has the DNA TGTGCCAGTAGTACGGGACAGGCTGGGCAGCCCCAGCATTTT. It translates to CASSTGQAGQPQHF.

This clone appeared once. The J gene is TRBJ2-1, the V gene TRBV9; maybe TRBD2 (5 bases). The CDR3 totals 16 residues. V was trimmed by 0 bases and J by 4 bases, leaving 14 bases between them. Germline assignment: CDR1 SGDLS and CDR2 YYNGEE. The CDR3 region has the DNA TGTGCCAGCAGCGTAGTGGGAGATCCGCCTTACAATGAGCAGTTCTTC. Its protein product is CASSVVGDPPYNEQFF. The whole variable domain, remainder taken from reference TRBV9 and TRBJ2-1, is DSGVTQTPKHLITATGQRVTLRCSPRSGDLSVYWYQQSLDQGLQFLIQYYNGEERAKGNILERFSAQQFPDLHSELNLSSLELGDSALYFCASSVVGDPPYNEQFFGPGTRLTVL.

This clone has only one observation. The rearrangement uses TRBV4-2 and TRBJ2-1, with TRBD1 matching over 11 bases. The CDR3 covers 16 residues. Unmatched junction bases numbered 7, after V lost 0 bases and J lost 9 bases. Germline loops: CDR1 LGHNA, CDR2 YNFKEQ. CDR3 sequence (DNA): TGTGCCAGCAGCCAAGAGGGGGACAGGGGGTTTAGTGAGCAGTTCTTC. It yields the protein CASSQEGDRGFSEQFF.

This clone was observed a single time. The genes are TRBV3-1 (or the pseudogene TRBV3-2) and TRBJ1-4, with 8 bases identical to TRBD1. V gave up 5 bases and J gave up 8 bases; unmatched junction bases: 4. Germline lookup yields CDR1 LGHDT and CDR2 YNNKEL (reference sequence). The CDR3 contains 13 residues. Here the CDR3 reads CASSNRGDEKLFF. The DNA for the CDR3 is TGTGCCAGCAGCAACAGGGGGGACGAAAAACTGTTTTTT.

This CDR3 reads CASSYSGTGLGQPQHF. The CDR3 DNA sequence: TGTGCCAGCAGTTACTCCGGGACAGGGCTGGGTCAGCCCCAGCATTTT. The rearrangement links TRBV6-5 to TRBJ1-5; 9 bases fit TRBD1. This CDR3 spans 16 amino acids. Per germline, CDR1 MNHEY and CDR2 SVGAGI. V lost 0 bases, J lost 6 bases, and 6 bases stayed unmatched.

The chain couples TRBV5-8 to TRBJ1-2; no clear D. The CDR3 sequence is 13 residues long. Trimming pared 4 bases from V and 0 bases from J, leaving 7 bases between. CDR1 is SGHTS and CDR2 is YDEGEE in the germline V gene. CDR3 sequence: CASSHRSNYGYTF. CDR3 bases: TGTGCCAGCAGCCACCGGTCTAACTATGGCTACACCTTC.

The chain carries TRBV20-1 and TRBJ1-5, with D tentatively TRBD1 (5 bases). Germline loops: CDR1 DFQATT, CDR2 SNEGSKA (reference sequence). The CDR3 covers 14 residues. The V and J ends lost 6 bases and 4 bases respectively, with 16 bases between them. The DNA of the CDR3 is TGCAGTGCGAGTAGGACACCCGGGAATCAGCCCCAGCATTTT. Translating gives CSASRTPGNQPQHF.

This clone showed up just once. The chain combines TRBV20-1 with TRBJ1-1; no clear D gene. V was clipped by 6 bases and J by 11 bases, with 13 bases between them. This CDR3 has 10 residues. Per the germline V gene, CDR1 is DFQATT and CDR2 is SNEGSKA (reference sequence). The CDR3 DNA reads TGCAGTGCGAAAAGCACTAGGGCTTTCTTT. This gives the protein CSAKSTRAFF.

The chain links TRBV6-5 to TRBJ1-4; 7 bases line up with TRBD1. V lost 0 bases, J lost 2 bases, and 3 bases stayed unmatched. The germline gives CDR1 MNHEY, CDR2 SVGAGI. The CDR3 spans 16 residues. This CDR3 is CASSYSGGGTNEKLFF. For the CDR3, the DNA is TGTGCCAGCAGTTACTCAGGGGGCGGTACTAATGAAAAACTGTTTTTT.

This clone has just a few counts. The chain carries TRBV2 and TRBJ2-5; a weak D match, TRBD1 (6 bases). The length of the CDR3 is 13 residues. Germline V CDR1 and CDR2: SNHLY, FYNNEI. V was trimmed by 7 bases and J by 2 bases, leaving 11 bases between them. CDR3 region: CASTSGQQETQYF. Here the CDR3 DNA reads TGTGCCAGCACCTCCGGACAGCAAGAGACCCAGTACTTC. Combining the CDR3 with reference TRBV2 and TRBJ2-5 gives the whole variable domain EPEVTQTPSHQVTQMGQEVILRCVPISNHLYFYWYRQILGQKVEFLVSFYNNEISEKSEIFDDQFSVERPDGSNFTLKIRSTKLEDSAMYFCASTSGQQETQYFGPGTRLLVL.

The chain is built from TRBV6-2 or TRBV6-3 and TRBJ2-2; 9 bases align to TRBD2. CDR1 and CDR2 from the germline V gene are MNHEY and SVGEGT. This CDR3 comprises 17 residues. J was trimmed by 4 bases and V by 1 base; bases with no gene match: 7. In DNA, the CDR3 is TGTGCCAGCAGTTACTATCCTAGCGGGGCACTCACCGGGGAGCTGTTTTTT. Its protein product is CASSYYPSGALTGELFF.

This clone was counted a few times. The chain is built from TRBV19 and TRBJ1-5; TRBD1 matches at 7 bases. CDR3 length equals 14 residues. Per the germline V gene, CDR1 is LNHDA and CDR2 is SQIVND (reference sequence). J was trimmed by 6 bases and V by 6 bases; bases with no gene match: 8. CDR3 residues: CASRGGAGGQPQHF. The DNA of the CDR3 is TGTGCCAGTAGAGGGGGCGCAGGAGGTCAGCCCCAGCATTTT.

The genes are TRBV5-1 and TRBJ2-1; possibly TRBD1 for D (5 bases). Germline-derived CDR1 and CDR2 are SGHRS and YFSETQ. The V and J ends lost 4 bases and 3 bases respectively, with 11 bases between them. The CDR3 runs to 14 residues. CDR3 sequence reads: CASSPGYGYNEQFF. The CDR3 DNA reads TGCGCCAGCAGCCCAGGGTACGGCTACAATGAGCAGTTCTTC.